This TCR beta chain was obtained from a study of beta chain features in type 1 diabetes. Regarding the study as a whole: Within each of all four CD4+ subsets, Type 1 diabetes patients had TCRB CDR3s that were moderately but significantly shorter.

This clone came up a few times. Its target is not known. The investigators reverse transcribed all of the isolated RNA, so they sequenced expressed TCRB transcripts. Clones were read by immunoSEQ multiplex PCR, and TCRdb kept only the in-frame ones, dropping some. This table has under 850,000 clones, roughly 12% appearing once. The CDR3 has 15 residues. Germline CDR1 reads MNHEY; CDR2 reads SVGAGI. The V end lost 0 bases, the J end lost 4 bases, and 12 bases lay between the germline ends. The source material was naive CD4+ T cells from blood. The chain carries TRBV6-5 and TRBJ1-2, with a weak D call TRBD1 (5 bases). This receptor was taken from a young man with type 1 diabetes. The CDR3 nucleotides read TGTGCCAGCAGTTACTCCAGACAGACCCCCTATGGCTACACCTTC. Translation: CASSYSRQTPYGYTF.